Here is one T cell receptor (beta chain) with its context. This entry belongs to a study of shared clonotypes between healthy human individuals. The CDR3 consists of 13 residues. Germline V lookup: CDR1 MNHNY, CDR2 SVGAGI (reference sequence). V gave up 8 bases and J gave up 0 bases, with 7 bases separating them. TCRdb keeps only in-frame clones here, not all; method: immunoSEQ multiplex PCR. This table has 520,000 or so clones, 79% appearing once. The chain couples TRBV6-6 to TRBJ2-2; D is possibly TRBD2 (6 bases). The source material was PBMCs. The receptor was derived from a woman in her forties in good health. Some clones in this sample may be carry-over from other donors' samples. The CDR3 DNA reads as TGTGCCAGCGCGGGATCGAACACCGGGGAGCTGTTTTTT. Residues: CASAGSNTGELFF.